Shown below are 16 T cell receptor beta chains from a single sample sequenced in a study of CXCR3-negative and CXCR3-positive naive CD8 T cells (dated by TCRdb to about 2019). What the work shows at the level of the full study, not this receptor alone: TRB CDR3s from CXCR3-positive naive cells showed higher hydrophobicity (lower Kidera factor 4), lower energy, and higher strength and volume indices than CXCR3-negative naive cells.

Sequencing used a NextSeq 550. The Human TCR Profiling Kit (MiLaboratory) was used to prepare UMI-labeled 5' RACE TRB cDNA libraries. Through TCRdb reprocessing, the reads give one entry per CDR3 protein sequence; DNA is omitted. The sample's records list tens of thousands of distinct CDR3 sequences. 4.8% of the sample is taken by the ten largest. The antigens these receptors bind are not known. The sample comprised naive CXCR3+ CD8+ T cells from blood. The cell subset or site label on this specimen signifies: CD45RO-CCR7+CD27+CD95- naive CD8+ T cells expressing CXCR3 (TNR3+). Receptors were obtained from a human donor in good health. Some clones in this sample may be carry-over from other donors' samples.

The rearrangement uses TRBV29-1 and TRBJ2-3; TCRdb gives TRBD2 as the D gene, but with no DNA this cannot be confirmed. Germline CDR1 SQVTM, CDR2 ANQGSEA. The CDR3 has 14 residues. CDR3: CSVQLAGSTDTQYF.

The CDR3 sequence is CSARGQDYGYTF. The rearrangement joins TRBV20-1 to TRBJ1-2; checking the TCRdb D call of TRBD1 is not possible without DNA. The CDR3 has 12 residues. Germline V CDR1 and CDR2: DFQATT, SNEGSKA (reference sequence).

The chain has TRBV29-1 and TRBJ1-2; TCRdb indicates TRBD1, and absent DNA this call remains unverified. This CDR3 comprises 13 residues. Germline V gene lookup returns CDR1 SQVTM and CDR2 ANQGSEA. CDR3 sequence reads: CSVDVGPYYGYTF.

J is TRBJ1-1 and V is TRBV20-1. Germline V lookup: CDR1 DFQATT, CDR2 SNEGSKA (reference sequence). This CDR3 is built from 13 residues. The CDR3 sequence is CSARFGGDTEAFF.

The V call is TRBV29-1, the J call TRBJ2-5. This CDR3 has 14 amino acids. Per germline, CDR1 SQVTM and CDR2 ANQGSEA. CDR3 in amino acids: CSVDIEINQETQYF.

The rearrangement joins TRBV5-6 to TRBJ1-2; no DNA is available, so the TRBD1 call from TCRdb remains unchecked. Germline assignment: CDR1 SGHDT and CDR2 YYEEEE. This CDR3 comprises 13 residues. The chain's CDR3 is CASSSGGVYGYTF.

This chain uses TRBV29-1 with TRBJ2-3. This CDR3 is built from 12 residues. The germline gives CDR1 SQVTM, CDR2 ANQGSEA. CDR3 sequence: CSGTPSTDTQYF.

The chain links TRBV29-1 to TRBJ2-1; the D call from TCRdb, TRBD2, cannot be confirmed without DNA. The germline V gene has CDR1 SQVTM and CDR2 ANQGSEA. The CDR3 consists of 15 residues. Here the CDR3 reads CSVEGRSGSINEQFF.

This chain joins TRBV6-2 or TRBV6-3 and TRBJ1-5; there is no DNA to check the TCRdb D call of TRBD1. This CDR3 has 14 residues. Germline-derived CDR1 and CDR2 are MNHEY and SVGEGT. The CDR3 sequence is CASRPGQINQPQHF.

The genes are TRBV5-1 and TRBJ2-7; the D call from TCRdb, TRBD1, cannot be confirmed without DNA. Germline V CDR1 and CDR2: SGHRS, YFSETQ. This CDR3 is 14 amino acids long. The CDR3: CASSLEGRGYEQYF. The full variable domain, its missing parts supplied by reference TRBV5-1 and TRBJ2-7, is KAGVTQTPRYLIKTRGQQVTLSCSPISGHRSVSWYQQTPGQGLQFLFEYFSETQRNKGNFPGRFSGRQFSNSRSEMNVSTLELGDSALYLCASSLEGRGYEQYFGPGTRLTVT.

The V call is TRBV18, the J call TRBJ2-1; TCRdb reports TRBD2, a call that lacks DNA to check it against. The CDR3 covers 15 residues. CDR1 and CDR2 (germline): KGHSH, LQKENI. The CDR3 here is CASSPVSRGGDEQFF.

This chain connects TRBV15 to TRBJ2-5; the TRBD1 assignment by TCRdb is unverifiable without DNA. Germline V CDR1 and CDR2: LNHNV, YYDKDF (reference sequence). The CDR3 has 16 amino acids. The CDR3 sequence is CATSRDLGGQKETQYF. Looking up the rest from reference TRBV15 and TRBJ2-5 gives the full variable domain: DAMVIQNPRYQVTQFGKPVTLSCSQTLNHNVMYWYQQKSSQAPKLLFHYYDKDFNNEADTPDNFQSRRPNTSFCFLDIRSPGLGDTAMYLCATSRDLGGQKETQYFGPGTRLLVL.

This rearrangement joins TRBV3-1 to TRBJ1-2; lacking DNA, the TRBD1 call made by TCRdb goes unchecked. The germline V gene encodes CDR1 LGHDT and CDR2 YNNKEL (reference sequence). The CDR3 sequence is 14 residues long. The CDR3 protein is CASSQDTGLYGYTF.

The chain carries TRBV6-5 and TRBJ2-1; no DNA is available, so the TRBD1 call from TCRdb remains unchecked. The CDR3 length is 14 residues. From germline, CDR1 is MNHEY and CDR2 SVGAGI. CDR3: CASSYSSTGTEKFF.

The V gene is TRBV19, the J gene TRBJ1-2. CDR3 length: 13 residues. The germline V gene encodes CDR1 LNHDA and CDR2 SQIVND (reference sequence). CDR3 residues: CASRRGSNYGYTF.

The J gene is TRBJ2-6, the V gene TRBV5-1. Germline V CDR1 and CDR2: SGHRS, YFSETQ. The CDR3 spans 15 residues. CDR3 residues: CASSLEGYGANVLTF.